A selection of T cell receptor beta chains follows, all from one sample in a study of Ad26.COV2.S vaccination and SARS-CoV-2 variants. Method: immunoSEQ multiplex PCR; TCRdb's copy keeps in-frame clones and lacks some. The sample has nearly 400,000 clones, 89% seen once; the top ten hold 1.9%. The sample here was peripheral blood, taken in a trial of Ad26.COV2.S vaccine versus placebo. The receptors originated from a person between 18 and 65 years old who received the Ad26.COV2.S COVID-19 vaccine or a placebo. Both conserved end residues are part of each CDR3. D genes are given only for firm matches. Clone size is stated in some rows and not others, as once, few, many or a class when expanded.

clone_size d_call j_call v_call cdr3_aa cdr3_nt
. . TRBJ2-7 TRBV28 CASSSALLRTYEQYF TGTGCCAGCAGTTCGGCTCTTCTTAGAACCTACGAGCAGTACTTC
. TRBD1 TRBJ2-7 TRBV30 CAWRDRGSSYEQYF TGTGCCTGGAGGGACAGGGGCAGCTCCTACGAGCAGTACTTC
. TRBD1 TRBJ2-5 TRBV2 CASSTNRGRETQYF TGTGCCAGCAGTACCAACAGGGGTAGAGAGACCCAGTACTTC
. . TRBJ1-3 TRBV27 CASSFRRPGNTIYF TGTGCCAGCAGTTTTAGGAGGCCCGGAAACACCATATATTTT
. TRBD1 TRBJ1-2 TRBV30 CAWTNSGGNYGYTF TGTGCCTGGACTAACTCAGGGGGCAACTATGGCTACACCTTC
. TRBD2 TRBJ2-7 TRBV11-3 CASTPEASGRFNEQYF TGTGCCAGCACTCCGGAGGCTAGCGGGAGGTTTAACGAGCAGTACTTC
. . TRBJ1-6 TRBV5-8 CASSLSSGTPNSPLHF TGTGCCAGCAGCCTTAGCTCCGGGACGCCTAATTCACCCCTCCACTTT
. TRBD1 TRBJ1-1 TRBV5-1 CASSATGAMNTEAFF TGCGCCAGCAGCGCCACAGGGGCTATGAACACTGAAGCTTTCTTT
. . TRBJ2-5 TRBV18 CASSRYQETQYF TGTGCCAGCTCACGTTACCAAGAGACCCAGTACTTC
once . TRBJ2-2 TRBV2 CASSDGAGELFF TGTGCCAGCAGTGACGGTGCCGGGGAGCTGTTTTTT
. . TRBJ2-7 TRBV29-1 CSVVGAPGEQYF TGCAGCGTTGTTGGGGCCCCAGGGGAGCAGTACTTC
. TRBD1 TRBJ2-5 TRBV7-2 CASSLFGQERIETQYF TGTGCCAGCAGCCTTTTTGGACAGGAACGTATAGAGACCCAGTACTTC
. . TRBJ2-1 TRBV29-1 CSVLAAGGDHYNEQFF TGCAGCGTTTTAGCGGCAGGGGGGGACCACTACAATGAGCAGTTCTTC
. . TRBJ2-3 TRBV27 CASPGSITDTQYF TGTGCCAGCCCGGGCAGCATCACAGATACGCAGTATTTT
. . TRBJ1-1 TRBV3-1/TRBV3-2 CASSQDRIPNTEAFF TGTGCCAGCAGCCAAGATCGGATCCCCAACACTGAAGCTTTCTTT
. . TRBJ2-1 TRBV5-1 CASKRAGPLYNEQFF TGCGCCAGCAAACGGGCAGGGCCCCTCTACAATGAGCAGTTCTTC
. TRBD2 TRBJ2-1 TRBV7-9 CASSGSSGHVYNEQFF TGTGCCAGCAGCGGATCTAGCGGGCACGTCTACAATGAGCAGTTCTTC
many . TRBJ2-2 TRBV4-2 CASSQAMGSTGELFF TGTGCCAGCAGCCAAGCTATGGGGAGCACCGGGGAGCTGTTTTTT
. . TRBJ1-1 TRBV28 CASSPPGTLNTEAFF TGTGCCAGCAGTCCACCCGGGACACTGAACACTGAAGCTTTCTTT
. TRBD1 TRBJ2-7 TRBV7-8 CASSLALGQGSYEQYF TGTGCCAGCAGCTTAGCCCTGGGACAGGGATCCTACGAGCAGTACTTC
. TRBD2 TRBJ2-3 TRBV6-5 CASSSSGRAGDTQYF TGTGCCAGCAGTTCAAGCGGGAGGGCCGGGGATACGCAGTATTTT
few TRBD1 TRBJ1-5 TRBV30 CACTGTGSTQPQHF TGTGCCTGTACGGGGACAGGGAGTACTCAGCCCCAGCATTTT
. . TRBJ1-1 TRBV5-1 CASSLGTEAFF TGCGCCAGCAGCTTGGGGACTGAAGCTTTCTTT
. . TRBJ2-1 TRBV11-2 CASSHPSHSTYNEQFF TGTGCCAGCAGCCACCCTAGTCATTCGACGTACAATGAGCAGTTCTTC
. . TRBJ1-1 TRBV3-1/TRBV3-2 CASSQGTGRSEAFF TGTGCCAGCAGCCAAGGAACAGGGAGGTCTGAAGCTTTCTTT
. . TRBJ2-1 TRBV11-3 CASSWSDEQFF TGTGCCAGCAGCTGGAGCGATGAGCAGTTCTTC
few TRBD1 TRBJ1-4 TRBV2 CASSPIGTVNEKLFF TGTGCCAGCAGCCCCATAGGGACAGTTAATGAAAAACTGTTTTTT
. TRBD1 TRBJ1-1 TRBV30 CAWSPGGTEAFF TGTGCCTGGAGTCCAGGGGGCACTGAAGCTTTCTTT
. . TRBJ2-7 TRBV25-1 CASSELEGRDYEQYF TGTGCCAGCAGTGAATTGGAGGGCAGGGATTACGAGCAGTACTTC
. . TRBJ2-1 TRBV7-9 CATWGGIGNEQFF TGTGCCACCTGGGGTGGGATAGGCAATGAGCAGTTCTTC
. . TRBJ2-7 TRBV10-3 CAISSPRGRSDSYEQYF TGTGCCATCAGTTCTCCCAGGGGCCGCAGTGACTCCTACGAGCAGTACTTC
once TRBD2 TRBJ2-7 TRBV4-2 CASSQDQDGRTSYEQYF TGTGCCAGCAGCCAAGATCAGGACGGGAGGACGTCCTACGAGCAGTACTTC
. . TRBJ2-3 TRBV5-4 CASSFGGASTDTQYF TGTGCCAGCAGCTTCGGCGGGGCCAGCACAGATACGCAGTATTTT
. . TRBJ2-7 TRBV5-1 CASSFSRLSYEQYF TGCGCCAGCAGCTTTTCCAGGCTCTCCTACGAGCAGTACTTC
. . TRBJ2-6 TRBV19 CASLSGANVLTF TGTGCCAGCCTTTCTGGGGCCAACGTCCTGACTTTC
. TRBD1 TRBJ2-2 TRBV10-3 CAITPSGTGVTGELFF TGTGCCATCACCCCCTCCGGGACAGGGGTAACCGGGGAGCTGTTTTTT